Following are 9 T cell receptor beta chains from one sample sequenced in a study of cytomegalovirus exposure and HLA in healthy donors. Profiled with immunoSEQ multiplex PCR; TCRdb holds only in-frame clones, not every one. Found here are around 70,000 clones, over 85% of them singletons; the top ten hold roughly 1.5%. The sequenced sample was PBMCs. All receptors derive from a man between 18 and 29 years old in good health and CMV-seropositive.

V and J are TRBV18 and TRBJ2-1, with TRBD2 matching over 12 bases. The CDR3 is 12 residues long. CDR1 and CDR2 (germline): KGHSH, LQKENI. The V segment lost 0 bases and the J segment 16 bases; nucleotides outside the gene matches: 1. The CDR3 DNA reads TGTGCCAGCTCACCACCGACTAGCGGGAGTTTCTTC. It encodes CASSPPTSGSFF.

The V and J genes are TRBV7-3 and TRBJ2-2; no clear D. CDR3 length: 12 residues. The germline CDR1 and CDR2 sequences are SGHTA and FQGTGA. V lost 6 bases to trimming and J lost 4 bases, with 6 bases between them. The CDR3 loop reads CASSFLTGELFF. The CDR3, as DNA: TGTGCCAGCAGTTTCCTCACCGGGGAGCTGTTTTTT.

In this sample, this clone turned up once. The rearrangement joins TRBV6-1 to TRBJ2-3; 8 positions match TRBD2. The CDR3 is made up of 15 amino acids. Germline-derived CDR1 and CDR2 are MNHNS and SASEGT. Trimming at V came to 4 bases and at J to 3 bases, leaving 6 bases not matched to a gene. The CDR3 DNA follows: TGTGCCAGCAGTGTTATCAGCGGGAGTACAGATACGCAGTATTTT. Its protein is CASSVISGSTDTQYF.

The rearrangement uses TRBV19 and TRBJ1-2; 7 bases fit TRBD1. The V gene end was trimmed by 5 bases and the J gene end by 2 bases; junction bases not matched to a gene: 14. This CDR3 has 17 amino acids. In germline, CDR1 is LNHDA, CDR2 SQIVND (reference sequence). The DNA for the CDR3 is TGTGCCAGTAGTCCGGTGACAGGGCGACCATTAAACTATGGCTACACCTTC. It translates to CASSPVTGRPLNYGYTF.

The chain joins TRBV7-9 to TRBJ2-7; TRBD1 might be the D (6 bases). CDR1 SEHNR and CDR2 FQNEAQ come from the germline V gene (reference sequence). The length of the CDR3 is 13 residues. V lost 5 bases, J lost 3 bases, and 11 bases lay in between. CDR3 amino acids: CASSRDIYYEQYF. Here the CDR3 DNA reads TGTGCCAGCAGCCGGGACATATACTACGAGCAGTACTTC.

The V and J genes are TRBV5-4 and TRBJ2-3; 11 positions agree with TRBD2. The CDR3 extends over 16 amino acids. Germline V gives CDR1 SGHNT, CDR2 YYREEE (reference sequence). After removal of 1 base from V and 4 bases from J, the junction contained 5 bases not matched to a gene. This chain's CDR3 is CASSLTSGGRADTQYF. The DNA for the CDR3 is TGTGCCAGCAGCTTGACTAGCGGGGGTAGGGCAGATACGCAGTATTTT. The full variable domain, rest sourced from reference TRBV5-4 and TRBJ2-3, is ETGVTQSPTHLIKTRGQQVTLRCSSQSGHNTVSWYQQALGQGPQFIFQYYREEENGRGNFPPRFSGLQFPNYSSELNVNALELDDSALYLCASSLTSGGRADTQYFGPGTRLTVL.

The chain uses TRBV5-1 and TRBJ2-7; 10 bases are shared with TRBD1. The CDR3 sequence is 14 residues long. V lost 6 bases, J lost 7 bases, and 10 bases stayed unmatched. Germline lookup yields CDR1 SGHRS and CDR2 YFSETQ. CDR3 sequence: CASTGQGILGEQYF. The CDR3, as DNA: TGCGCCAGCACGGGACAGGGGATCCTTGGTGAGCAGTACTTC.

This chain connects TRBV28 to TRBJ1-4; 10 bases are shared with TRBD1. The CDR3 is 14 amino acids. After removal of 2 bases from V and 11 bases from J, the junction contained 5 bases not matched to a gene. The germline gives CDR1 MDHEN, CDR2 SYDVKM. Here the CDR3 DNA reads TGTGCCAGCAGTTTAGACGTGGACAGGGGGAAACTGTTTTTT. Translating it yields CASSLDVDRGKLFF.

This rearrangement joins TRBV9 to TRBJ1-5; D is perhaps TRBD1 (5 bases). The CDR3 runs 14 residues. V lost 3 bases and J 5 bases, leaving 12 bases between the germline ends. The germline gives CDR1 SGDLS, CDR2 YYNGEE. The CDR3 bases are TGTGCCAGCAGCGACGGGGGACCAGATCAGCCCCAGCATTTT. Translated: CASSDGGPDQPQHF.